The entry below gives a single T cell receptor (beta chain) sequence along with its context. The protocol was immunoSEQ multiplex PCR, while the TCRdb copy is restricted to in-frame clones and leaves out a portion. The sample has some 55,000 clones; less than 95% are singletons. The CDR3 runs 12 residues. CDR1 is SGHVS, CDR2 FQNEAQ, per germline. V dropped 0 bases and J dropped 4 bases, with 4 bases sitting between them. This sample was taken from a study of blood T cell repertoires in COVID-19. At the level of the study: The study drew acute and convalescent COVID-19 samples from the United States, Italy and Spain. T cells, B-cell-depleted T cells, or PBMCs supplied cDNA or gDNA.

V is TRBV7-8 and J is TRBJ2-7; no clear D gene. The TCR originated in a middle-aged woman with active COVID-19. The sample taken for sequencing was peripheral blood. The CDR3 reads CASSLAKYEQYF. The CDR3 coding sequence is TGTGCCAGCAGCTTAGCCAAATACGAGCAGTACTTC.